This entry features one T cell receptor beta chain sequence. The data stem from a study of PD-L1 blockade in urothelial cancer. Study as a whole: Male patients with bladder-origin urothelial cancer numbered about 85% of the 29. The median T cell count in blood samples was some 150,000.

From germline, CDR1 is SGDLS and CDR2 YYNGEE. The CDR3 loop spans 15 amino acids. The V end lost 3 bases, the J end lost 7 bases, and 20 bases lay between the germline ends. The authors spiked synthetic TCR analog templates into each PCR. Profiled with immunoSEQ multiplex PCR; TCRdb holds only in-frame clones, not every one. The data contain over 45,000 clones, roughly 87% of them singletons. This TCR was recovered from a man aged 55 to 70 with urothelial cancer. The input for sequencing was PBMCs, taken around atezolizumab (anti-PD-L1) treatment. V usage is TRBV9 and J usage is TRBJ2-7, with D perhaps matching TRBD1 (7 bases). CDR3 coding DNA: TGTGCCAGCAGCGGAGGCGGGACAGACCCTACAGAGCAGTACTTC. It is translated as CASSGGGTDPTEQYF.